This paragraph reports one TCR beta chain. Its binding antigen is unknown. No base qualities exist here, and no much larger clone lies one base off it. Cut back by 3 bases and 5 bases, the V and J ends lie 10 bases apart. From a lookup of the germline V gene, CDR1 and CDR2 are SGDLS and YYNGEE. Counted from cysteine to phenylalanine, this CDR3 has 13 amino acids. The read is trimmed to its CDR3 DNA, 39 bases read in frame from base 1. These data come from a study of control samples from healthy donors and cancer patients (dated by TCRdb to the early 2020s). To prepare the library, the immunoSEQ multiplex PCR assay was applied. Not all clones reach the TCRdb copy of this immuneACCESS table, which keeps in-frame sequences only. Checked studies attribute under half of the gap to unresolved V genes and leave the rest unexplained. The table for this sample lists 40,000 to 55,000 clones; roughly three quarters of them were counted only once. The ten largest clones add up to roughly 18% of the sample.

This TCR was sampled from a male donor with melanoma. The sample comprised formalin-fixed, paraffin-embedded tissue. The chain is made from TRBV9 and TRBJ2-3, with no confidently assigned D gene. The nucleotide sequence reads TGTGCCAGCAGCGCCAGCCCCAGAGATACGCAGTATTTT. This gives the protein CASSASPRDTQYF.